The clone carrying this TCR beta chain turned up a few times. Its antigen is unknown. This entry belongs to a study of T cell repertoires in cytomegalovirus infection. General study points: In two of eight donors, the top clonotype was HLA-C-restricted CMV-specific.

The CDR3 runs 15 residues. Germline V gene data show CDR1 as MDHEN and CDR2 as SYDVKM. With 10 bases clipped from V and 0 bases from J, the junction kept 7 bases outside the gene matches. TCRdb used MiXCR to reprocess the reads, holding one entry per CDR3 protein. This table holds 150,000 to 200,000 distinct CDR3 sequences, 17% found once. This chain connects TRBV28 to TRBJ2-3; 10 positions match TRBD1. The clonotype originates from a human donor in good health (CMV status not recorded). Some clones in this sample may be carry-over from other donors' samples. Sequencing was done on a sample of CD8+ T cells from PBMCs. The CDR3 is CATHPGQGSTDTQYF. DNA of the CDR3: TGTGCCACACACCCGGGACAGGGGAGCACAGATACGCAGTATTTT.